The T cell receptor (beta chain) described here comes from a study of cytomegalovirus exposure and HLA in healthy donors. J lost 6 bases, V lost 6 bases, and 6 bases had no gene match. CDR1 MNHNS and CDR2 SASEGT come from the germline V gene. This CDR3 is built from 14 residues. Use of 60 Vbeta and 13 Jbeta primers characterized the PCR. This table comes from immunoSEQ multiplex PCR, and its TCRdb copy is limited to in-frame clones, with some not included. The sample lists over 150,000 clones; over 75% were seen once. Sequenced sample: PBMCs. The chain carries TRBV6-1 and TRBJ2-7, with 12 positions matching TRBD1. The TCR comes from a human donor in good health. CDR3 loop: CASSRDRGLCEQYF. DNA for the CDR3: TGTGCCAGCAGCCGGGACAGGGGGCTGTGCGAGCAGTACTTC.